The present T cell receptor (beta chain) was sequenced within a study of blood T cell repertoires in COVID-19. About the study: The samples span acute and convalescent COVID-19 from the United States, Italy and Spain. The analysed material was cDNA or gDNA that came from T cells, B-cell-depleted T cells, or PBMCs.

How the authors handled the data: Estimated nucleated cell counts came from reference gene primer amplification. Assay: immunoSEQ multiplex PCR; the TCRdb copy retains only in-frame clones and omits some. The V and J calls and clone size are taken from that table; D and trimming were inferred from the DNA. Of 150,000 to 200,000 clones listed, approximately 77% were seen once; the top ten hold more than 9%. V dropped 0 bases and J dropped 5; count of bases not matched to a gene: 7. The germline V gene encodes CDR1 SEHNR and CDR2 FQNEAQ (reference sequence). The CDR3 consists of 17 residues. Sequencing was carried out using peripheral blood. This rearrangement joins TRBV7-9 to TRBJ1-6, with 7 bases fitting TRBD1. The receptor was isolated from an elderly woman with active or convalescent COVID-19. The CDR3: CASSLARGTVNNSPLHF. The CDR3 DNA follows: TGTGCCAGCAGCTTAGCGCGAGGGACAGTAAATAATTCACCCCTCCACTTT.